This T cell receptor beta chain comes out of a study of blood T cells in healthy people across ages. Study results and caveats: Investigators treated diversity estimates from one million T cells as underestimates.

Sample-barcoded 5' priming and a J-beta primer mix drove a second PCR of 7 to 11 cycles. TCRdb passed the 5' RACE reads through MiXCR, listing each CDR3 protein once. The sample carries around 800,000 distinct CDR3 sequences, roughly 25% recorded once. As to this clonotype: Its antigen is undetermined.

Germline CDR1 is MNHEY and CDR2 is SVGEGT. CDR3 length equals 16 residues. Unmatched junction bases numbered 8, after V lost 5 bases and J lost 0 bases. These same data were also listed under a study on T cells of mothers and their children.

Sequencing was performed on blood. The source of this sequence is a boy between 10 and 17 years old in good health. The chain carries TRBV6-2 or TRBV6-3 and TRBJ2-3; 7 bases agree with TRBD2. CDR3 in DNA: TGTGCCAGCAGTCGCCTGGGGGGGACTAGCACAGATACGCAGTATTTT. As protein: CASSRLGGTSTDTQYF.